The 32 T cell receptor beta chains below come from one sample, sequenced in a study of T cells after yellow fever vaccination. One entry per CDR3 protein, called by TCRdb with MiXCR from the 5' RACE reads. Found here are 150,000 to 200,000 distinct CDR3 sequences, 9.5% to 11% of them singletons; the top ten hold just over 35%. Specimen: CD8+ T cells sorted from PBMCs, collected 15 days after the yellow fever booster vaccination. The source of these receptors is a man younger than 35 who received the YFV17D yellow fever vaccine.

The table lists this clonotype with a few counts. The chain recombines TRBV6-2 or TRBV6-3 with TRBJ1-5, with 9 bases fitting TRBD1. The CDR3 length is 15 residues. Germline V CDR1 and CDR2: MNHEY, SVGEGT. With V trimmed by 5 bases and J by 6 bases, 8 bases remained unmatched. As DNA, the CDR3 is TGTGCCAGCAGTGCCCTCACAGGGGGCCGTCAGCCCCAGCATTTT. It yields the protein CASSALTGGRQPQHF.

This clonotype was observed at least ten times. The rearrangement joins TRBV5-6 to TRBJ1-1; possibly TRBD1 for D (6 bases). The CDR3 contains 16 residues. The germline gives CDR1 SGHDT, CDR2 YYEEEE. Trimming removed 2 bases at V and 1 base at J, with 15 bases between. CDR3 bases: TGTGCCAGCAGCTTTTCCTGGAGGGGGAAGAACACTGAAGCTTTCTTT. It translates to CASSFSWRGKNTEAFF. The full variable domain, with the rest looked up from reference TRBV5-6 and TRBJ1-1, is DAGVTQSPTHLIKTRGQQVTLRCSPKSGHDTVSWYQQALGQGPQFIFQYYEEEERQRGNFPDRFSGHQFPNYSSELNVNALLLGDSALYLCASSFSWRGKNTEAFFGQGTRLTVV.

CDR3 coding DNA: TGTGCCAGCAGCTTAGAACTGGACAGAACGCTAGCCAAAAACATTCAGTACTTC. It yields the protein CASSLELDRTLAKNIQYF. The chain is built from TRBV7-2 and TRBJ2-4, with TRBD1 as a possible D gene (6 bases). The CDR3 covers 18 residues. Germline loops: CDR1 SGHTA, CDR2 FQGNSA. Trimming removed 1 base from V and 0 bases from J, with 16 bases in between.

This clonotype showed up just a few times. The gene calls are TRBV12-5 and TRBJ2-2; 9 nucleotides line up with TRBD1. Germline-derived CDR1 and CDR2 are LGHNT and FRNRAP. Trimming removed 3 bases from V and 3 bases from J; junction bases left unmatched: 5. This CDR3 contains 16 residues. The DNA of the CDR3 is TGTGCTAGTGGTTTCCTACAGGGGGCCGACACCGGGGAGCTGTTTTTT. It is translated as CASGFLQGADTGELFF.

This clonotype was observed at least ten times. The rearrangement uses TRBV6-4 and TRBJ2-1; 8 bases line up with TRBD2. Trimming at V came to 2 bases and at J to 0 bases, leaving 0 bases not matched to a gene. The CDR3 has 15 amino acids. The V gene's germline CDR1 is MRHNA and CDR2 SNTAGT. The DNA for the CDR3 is TGTGCCAGCAGTGACACTAGCGGCTCCTACAATGAGCAGTTCTTC. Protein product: CASSDTSGSYNEQFF.

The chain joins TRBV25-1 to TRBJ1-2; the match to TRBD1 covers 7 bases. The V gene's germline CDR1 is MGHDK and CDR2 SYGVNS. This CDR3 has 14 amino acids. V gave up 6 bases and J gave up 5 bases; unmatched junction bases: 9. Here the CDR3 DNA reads TGTGCCAGCAGGGACGAAGGACAGGAATATGGCTACACCTTC. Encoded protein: CASRDEGQEYGYTF.

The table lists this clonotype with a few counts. CDR3 residues: CASSQGQASVVTNTQYF. DNA for the CDR3: TGCGCCAGCAGCCAGGGACAGGCCTCGGTCGTTACGAATACGCAGTATTTT. This chain connects TRBV4-1 to TRBJ2-3, with 8 positions matching TRBD1. V shed 3 bases, J shed 7 bases, and the junction held 15 bases outside the gene matches. CDR3 size: 17 residues. Germline V lookup: CDR1 MGHRA, CDR2 YSYEKL.

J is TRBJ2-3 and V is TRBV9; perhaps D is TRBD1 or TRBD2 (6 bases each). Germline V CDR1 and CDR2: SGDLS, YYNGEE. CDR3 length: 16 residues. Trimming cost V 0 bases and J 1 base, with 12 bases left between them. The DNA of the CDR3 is TGTGCCAGCAGCGTAGGGAGGGGGGTAGGCACAGATACGCAGTATTTT. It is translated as CASSVGRGVGTDTQYF.

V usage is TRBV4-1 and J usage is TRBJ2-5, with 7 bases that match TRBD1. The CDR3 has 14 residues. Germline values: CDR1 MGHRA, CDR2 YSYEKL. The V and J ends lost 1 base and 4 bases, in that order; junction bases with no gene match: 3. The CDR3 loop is CASSQVGGGETQYF. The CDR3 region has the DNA TGCGCCAGCAGCCAAGTAGGGGGCGGAGAGACCCAGTACTTC.

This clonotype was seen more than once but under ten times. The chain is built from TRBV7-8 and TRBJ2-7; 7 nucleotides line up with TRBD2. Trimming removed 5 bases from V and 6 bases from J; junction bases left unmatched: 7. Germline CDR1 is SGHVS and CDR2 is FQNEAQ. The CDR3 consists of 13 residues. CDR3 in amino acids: CASSPEGRGEQYV. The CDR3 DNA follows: TGTGCCAGCAGCCCAGAGGGGAGGGGCGAGCAGTACGTC.

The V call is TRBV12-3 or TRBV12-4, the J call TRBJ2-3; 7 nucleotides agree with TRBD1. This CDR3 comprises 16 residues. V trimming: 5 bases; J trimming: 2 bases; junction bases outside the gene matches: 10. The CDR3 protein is CASSIGARGSTDTQYF. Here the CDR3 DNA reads TGTGCCAGCAGTATTGGGGCCAGGGGGTCCACAGATACGCAGTATTTT.

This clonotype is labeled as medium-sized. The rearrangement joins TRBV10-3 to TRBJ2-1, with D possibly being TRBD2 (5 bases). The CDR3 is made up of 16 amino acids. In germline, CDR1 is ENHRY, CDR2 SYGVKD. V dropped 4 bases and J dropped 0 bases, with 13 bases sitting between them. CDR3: CAISVTGSDSYNEQFF. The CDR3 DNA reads TGTGCCATCAGTGTAACGGGGTCTGACTCCTACAATGAGCAGTTCTTC.

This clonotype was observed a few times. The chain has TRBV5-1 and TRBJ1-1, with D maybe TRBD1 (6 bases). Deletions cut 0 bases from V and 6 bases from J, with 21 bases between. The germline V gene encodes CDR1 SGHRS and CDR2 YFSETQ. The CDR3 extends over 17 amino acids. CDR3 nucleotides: TGCGCCAGCAGCTTGGCGACGTTTTCGGGGACAAAACCTGAAGCTTTCTTT. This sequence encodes CASSLATFSGTKPEAFF.

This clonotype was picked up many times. The CDR3 region has the DNA TGCAGTGCTATCCCGGACAGTAACTCTGGAAACACCATATATTTT. Protein sequence: CSAIPDSNSGNTIYF. The chain carries TRBV20-1 and TRBJ1-3; a weak D match, TRBD1 (6 bases). The CDR3 spans 15 residues. Germline-derived CDR1 and CDR2 are DFQATT and SNEGSKA (reference sequence). V was trimmed by 4 bases and J by 0 bases, leaving 13 bases between them.

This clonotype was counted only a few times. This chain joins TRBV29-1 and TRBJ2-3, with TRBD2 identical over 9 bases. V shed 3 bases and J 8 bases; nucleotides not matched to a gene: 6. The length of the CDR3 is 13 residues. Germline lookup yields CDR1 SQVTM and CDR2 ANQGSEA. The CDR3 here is CSVDNLAGLTQYF. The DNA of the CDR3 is TGCAGCGTTGACAACCTAGCGGGGCTTACGCAGTATTTT.

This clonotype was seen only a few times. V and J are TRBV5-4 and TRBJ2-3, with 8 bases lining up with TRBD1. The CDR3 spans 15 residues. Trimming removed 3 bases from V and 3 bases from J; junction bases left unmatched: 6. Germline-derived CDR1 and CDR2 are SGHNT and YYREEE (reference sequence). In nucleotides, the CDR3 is TGTGCCAGCAGCTCGGACAGGGTGTGGACAGATACGCAGTATTTT. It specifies CASSSDRVWTDTQYF.

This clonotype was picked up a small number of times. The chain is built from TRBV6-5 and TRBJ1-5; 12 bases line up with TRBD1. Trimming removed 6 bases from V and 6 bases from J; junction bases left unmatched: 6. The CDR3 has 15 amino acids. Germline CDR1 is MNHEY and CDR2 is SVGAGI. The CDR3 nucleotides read TGTGCCAGCAGATCGGGACAGGGGGCCGGTCAGCCCCAGCATTTT. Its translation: CASRSGQGAGQPQHF.

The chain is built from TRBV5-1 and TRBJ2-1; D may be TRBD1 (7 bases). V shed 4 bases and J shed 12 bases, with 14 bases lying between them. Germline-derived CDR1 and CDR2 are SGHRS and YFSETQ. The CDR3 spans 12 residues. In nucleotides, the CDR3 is TGCGCCAGCAGCACCGGACAGGAGGGGCAGTTCTTC. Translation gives CASSTGQEGQFF.

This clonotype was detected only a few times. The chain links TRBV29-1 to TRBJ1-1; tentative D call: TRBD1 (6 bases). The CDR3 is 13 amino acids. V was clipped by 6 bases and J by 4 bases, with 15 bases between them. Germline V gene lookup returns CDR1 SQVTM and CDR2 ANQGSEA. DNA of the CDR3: TGCAGCGTCATGGGCAGGGGAAGCACTGAAGCTTTCTTT. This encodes CSVMGRGSTEAFF.

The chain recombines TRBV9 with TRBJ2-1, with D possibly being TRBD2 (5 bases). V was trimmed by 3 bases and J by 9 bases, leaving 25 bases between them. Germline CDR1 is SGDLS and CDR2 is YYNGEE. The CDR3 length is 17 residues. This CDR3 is CASSAPGLNGPPVEQFF. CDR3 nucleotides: TGTGCCAGCAGCGCCCCAGGACTTAATGGCCCCCCCGTTGAGCAGTTCTTC.

This CDR3 is CASSQEGNTGELFF. CDR3 sequence (DNA): TGCGCCAGCAGCCAAGAAGGGAACACCGGGGAGCTGTTTTTT. The chain links TRBV4-1 to TRBJ2-2, with D hard to call. Germline V gives CDR1 MGHRA, CDR2 YSYEKL. This CDR3 comprises 14 residues. Trimming stripped 0 bases from V and 1 base from J, with 3 bases between.

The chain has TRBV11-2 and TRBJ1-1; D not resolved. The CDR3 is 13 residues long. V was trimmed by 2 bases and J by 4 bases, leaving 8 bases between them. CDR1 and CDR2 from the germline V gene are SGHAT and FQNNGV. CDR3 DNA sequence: TGTGCCAGCAGCTTAACCCCGGGCACTGAAGCTTTCTTT. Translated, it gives CASSLTPGTEAFF.

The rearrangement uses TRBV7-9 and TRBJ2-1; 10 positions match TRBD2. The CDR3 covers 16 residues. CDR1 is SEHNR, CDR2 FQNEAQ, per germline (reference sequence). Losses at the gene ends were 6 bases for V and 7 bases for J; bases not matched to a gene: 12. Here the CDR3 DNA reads TGTGCCAGCAGAGAATCGAGCGGGGGGGCTCGGAATGAGCAGTTCTTC. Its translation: CASRESSGGARNEQFF.

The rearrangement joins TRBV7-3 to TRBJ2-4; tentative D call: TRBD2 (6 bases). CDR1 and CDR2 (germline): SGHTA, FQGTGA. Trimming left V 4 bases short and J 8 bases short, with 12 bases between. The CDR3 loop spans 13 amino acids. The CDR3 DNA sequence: TGTGCCAGCAGCTCCCCTGTAGCGGACATTCAGTACTTC. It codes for CASSSPVADIQYF.

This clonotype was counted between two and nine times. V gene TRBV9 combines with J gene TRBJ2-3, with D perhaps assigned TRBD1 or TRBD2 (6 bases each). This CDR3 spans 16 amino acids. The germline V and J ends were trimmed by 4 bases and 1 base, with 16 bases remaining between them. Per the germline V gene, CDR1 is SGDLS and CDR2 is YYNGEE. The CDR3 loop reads CASSPRLGGGTDTQYF. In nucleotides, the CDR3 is TGTGCCAGCAGCCCACGACTAGGGGGTGGCACAGATACGCAGTATTTT.

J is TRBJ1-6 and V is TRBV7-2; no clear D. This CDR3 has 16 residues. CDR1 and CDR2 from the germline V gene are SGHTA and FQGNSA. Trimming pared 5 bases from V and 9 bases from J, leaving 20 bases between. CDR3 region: CASSHRGLLESSPLHF. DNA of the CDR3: TGTGCCAGCAGCCACAGAGGACTGCTGGAATCTTCACCCCTCCACTTT.

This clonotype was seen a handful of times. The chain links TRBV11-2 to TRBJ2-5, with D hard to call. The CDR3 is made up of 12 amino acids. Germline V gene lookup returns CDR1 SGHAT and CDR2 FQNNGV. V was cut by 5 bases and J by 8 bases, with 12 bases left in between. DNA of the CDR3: TGTGCCAGCAGCCCTCACGTTGACACCCAGTACTTC. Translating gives CASSPHVDTQYF. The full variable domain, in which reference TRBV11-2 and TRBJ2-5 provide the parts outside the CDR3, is EAGVAQSPRYKIIEKRQSVAFWCNPISGHATLYWYQQILGQGPKLLIQFQNNGVVDDSQLPKDRFSAERLKGVDSTLKIQPAKLEDSAVYLCASSPHVDTQYFGPGTRLLVL.

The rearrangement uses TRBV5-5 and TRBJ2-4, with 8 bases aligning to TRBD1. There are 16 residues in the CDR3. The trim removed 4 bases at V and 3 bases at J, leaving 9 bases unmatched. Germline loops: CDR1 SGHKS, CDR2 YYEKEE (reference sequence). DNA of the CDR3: TGTGCCAGCAGCCTTCGGACAGGGTCGGACAAAAACATTCAGTACTTC. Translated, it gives CASSLRTGSDKNIQYF.

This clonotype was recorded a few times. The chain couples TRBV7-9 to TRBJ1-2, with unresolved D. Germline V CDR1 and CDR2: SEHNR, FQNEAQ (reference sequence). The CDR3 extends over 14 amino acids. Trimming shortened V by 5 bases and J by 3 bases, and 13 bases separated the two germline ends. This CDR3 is CASSHVGADYGYTF. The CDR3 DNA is TGTGCCAGCAGCCATGTCGGTGCGGACTATGGCTACACCTTC.

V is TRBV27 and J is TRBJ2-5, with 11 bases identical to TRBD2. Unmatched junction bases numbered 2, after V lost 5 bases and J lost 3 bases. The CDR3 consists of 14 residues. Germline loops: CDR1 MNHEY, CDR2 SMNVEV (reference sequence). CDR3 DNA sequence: TGTGCCAGCAGTGTGACTAGCGGGGAAGAGACCCAGTACTTC. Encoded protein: CASSVTSGEETQYF.

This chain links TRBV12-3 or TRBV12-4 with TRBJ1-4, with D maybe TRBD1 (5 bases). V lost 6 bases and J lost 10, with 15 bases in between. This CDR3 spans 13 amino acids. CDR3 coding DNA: TGTGCCAGCAGACCCACAGGAAAGGGAAAACTGTTTTTT. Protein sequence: CASRPTGKGKLFF.

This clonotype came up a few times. The CDR3 region has the DNA TGTGCCAGCAGCGTAGAGGGCCCGAACACCGGGGAGCTGTTTTTT. Its protein product is CASSVEGPNTGELFF. The rearrangement links TRBV9 to TRBJ2-2; D is ambiguous. The CDR3 length is 15 residues. Germline loops: CDR1 SGDLS, CDR2 YYNGEE. Trimming pared 0 bases from V and 0 bases from J, leaving 6 bases between.